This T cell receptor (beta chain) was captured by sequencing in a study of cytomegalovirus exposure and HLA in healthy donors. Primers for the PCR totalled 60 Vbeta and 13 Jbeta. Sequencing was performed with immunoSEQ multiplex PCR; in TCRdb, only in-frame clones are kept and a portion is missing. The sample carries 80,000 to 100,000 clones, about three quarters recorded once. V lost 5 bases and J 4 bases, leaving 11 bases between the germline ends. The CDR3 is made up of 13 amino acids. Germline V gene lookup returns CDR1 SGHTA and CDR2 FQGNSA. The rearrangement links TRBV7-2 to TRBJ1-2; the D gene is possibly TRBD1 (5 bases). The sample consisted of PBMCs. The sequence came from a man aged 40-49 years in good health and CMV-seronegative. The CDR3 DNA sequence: TGTGCCAGCAGCCTGGGTAGGGGCTATGGCTACACCTTC. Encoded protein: CASSLGRGYGYTF.